Listed below are T cell receptor beta chains from one sample, sequenced in a study of tissue T cells after allogeneic stem cell transplantation. Profiling relied on immunoSEQ multiplex PCR, and the TCRdb table lists in-frame clones only, not all of them. The top ten hold 5.5% to 8% of the sample, which has around 4,300 clones, approximately 72% seen once. This sample comprised left colon tissue, obtained at autopsy. These receptors all stem from a male donor at least 60 years old with lung cancer. Each CDR3 is given with its conserved first and last residue. The D gene is left open where the match is weak. Clone size is stated in some rows and not others, as once, few, many or a class when expanded.

J: TRBJ2-5; V: TRBV4-3; D: NA; size: once; CDR3: CASSQDRNGGYTQYF; DNA: TGCGCCAGCAGCCAAGATCGGAACGGGGGATACACCCAGTACTTC
J: TRBJ2-3; V: TRBV7-2; D: NA; size: NA; CDR3: CASSSWGVGADTQYF; DNA: TGTGCCAGCAGCTCCTGGGGGGTAGGGGCAGATACGCAGTATTTT
J: TRBJ2-2; V: TRBV9; D: NA; size: NA; CDR3: CASSPRVPGELFF; DNA: TGTGCCAGCAGCCCACGGGTACCCGGGGAGCTGTTTTTT
J: TRBJ1-1; V: TRBV5-1; D: NA; size: NA; CDR3: CASSLGGLTAEAFF; DNA: TGCGCCAGCAGCTTGGGTGGCCTTACGGCTGAAGCTTTCTTT
J: TRBJ2-3; V: TRBV24-1; D: NA; size: NA; CDR3: CATGDPSTDTQYF; DNA: TGTGCCACCGGGGACCCTAGCACAGATACGCAGTATTTT
J: TRBJ2-2; V: TRBV4-3; D: NA; size: NA; CDR3: CASSQNRRSVERGGELFF; DNA: TGCGCCAGCAGCCAAAACAGGAGGTCGGTCGAACGGGGCGGGGAGCTGTTTTTT
J: TRBJ1-6; V: TRBV19; D: NA; size: NA; CDR3: CASSFMGRDNSPLHF; DNA: TGTGCCAGTAGCTTTATGGGCCGCGATAATTCACCCCTCCACTTT
J: TRBJ2-1; V: TRBV29-1; D: NA; size: NA; CDR3: CSVEDPNRSSYNEQFF; DNA: TGCAGCGTTGAAGATCCAAACCGCAGCTCCTACAATGAGCAGTTCTTC
J: TRBJ1-2; V: TRBV11-2; D: NA; size: few; CDR3: CASSLNDVGGYTF; DNA: TGTGCCAGCAGCTTAAATGACGTAGGGGGCTACACCTTC
J: TRBJ1-4; V: TRBV5-5; D: NA; size: NA; CDR3: CASSLVGQWNEKLFF; DNA: TGTGCCAGCAGCTTGGTAGGGCAGTGGAATGAAAAACTGTTTTTT
J: TRBJ1-1; V: TRBV7-2; D: TRBD1; size: NA; CDR3: CASSPRTGAPTEAFF; DNA: TGTGCCAGCAGCCCCCGGACAGGGGCCCCAACTGAAGCTTTCTTT
J: TRBJ1-4; V: TRBV2; D: NA; size: NA; CDR3: CASTTDSRGEGNEKLFF; DNA: TGTGCCAGCACCACCGACTCAAGAGGGGAAGGGAATGAAAAACTGTTTTTT
J: TRBJ2-2; V: TRBV9; D: TRBD2; size: NA; CDR3: CASSVGTSSTGELFF; DNA: TGTGCCAGCAGCGTTGGGACTAGCAGCACCGGGGAGCTGTTTTTT
J: TRBJ2-5; V: TRBV10-3; D: TRBD2; size: NA; CDR3: CAISATSGGETQYF; DNA: TGTGCCATCAGTGCGACTAGCGGAGGAGAGACCCAGTACTTC
J: TRBJ2-1; V: TRBV11-2; D: NA; size: few; CDR3: CASSLVDPGAHGKNEQFF; DNA: TGTGCCAGCAGCTTAGTGGACCCGGGGGCGCATGGTAAAAATGAGCAGTTCTTC
J: TRBJ2-1; V: TRBV6-6; D: TRBD2; size: NA; CDR3: CASNPLAGINEQFF; DNA: TGTGCCAGCAATCCACTAGCGGGAATAAATGAGCAGTTCTTC
J: TRBJ2-2; V: TRBV6-5; D: NA; size: few; CDR3: CASSYVPGELFF; DNA: TGTGCCAGCAGTTACGTTCCCGGGGAGCTGTTTTTT
J: TRBJ2-5; V: TRBV5-1; D: TRBD2; size: NA; CDR3: CASSLATSGRKETQYF; DNA: TGCGCCAGCAGCCTCGCGACTAGCGGGAGGAAAGAGACCCAGTACTTC
J: TRBJ1-2; V: TRBV6-6; D: NA; size: NA; CDR3: CASSYFPGHGYYGYTF; DNA: TGTGCCAGCAGTTACTTCCCCGGACACGGGTACTATGGCTACACCTTC
J: TRBJ1-6; V: TRBV27; D: NA; size: NA; CDR3: CASSPGTSSSPLHF; DNA: TGTGCCAGCAGTCCCGGGACTTCCAGTTCACCCCTCCACTTT
J: TRBJ2-3; V: TRBV20-1; D: NA; size: once; CDR3: CSASSIDTQYF; DNA: TGCAGTGCTTCAAGTATAGATACGCAGTATTTT
J: TRBJ2-4; V: TRBV19; D: NA; size: NA; CDR3: CASSPGEVNIQYF; DNA: TGTGCCAGTAGTCCAGGGGAGGTGAACATTCAGTACTTC
J: TRBJ2-7; V: TRBV28; D: NA; size: NA; CDR3: CASSLAGFYEQYF; DNA: TGTGCCAGCAGTTTAGCGGGGTTCTACGAGCAGTACTTC
J: TRBJ2-3; V: TRBV4-1; D: NA; size: once; CDR3: CASSLRLSGSGSDTQYF; DNA: TGCGCCAGCAGCCTAAGATTGTCCGGGAGCGGTTCAGATACGCAGTATTTT
J: TRBJ2-1; V: TRBV11-3; D: NA; size: NA; CDR3: CASSLGLGAGYNEQFF; DNA: TGTGCCAGCAGCTTGGGGTTGGGGGCCGGATACAATGAGCAGTTCTTC
J: TRBJ1-1; V: TRBV4-3; D: TRBD1; size: NA; CDR3: CASSQVQGTEAFF; DNA: TGCGCCAGCAGCCAAGTACAGGGGACTGAAGCTTTCTTT
J: TRBJ1-1; V: TRBV12-3/TRBV12-4; D: NA; size: NA; CDR3: CASRKGAGLGAFF; DNA: TGTGCCAGCAGGAAAGGGGCAGGCTTGGGGGCTTTCTTT
J: TRBJ2-3; V: TRBV28; D: TRBD2; size: NA; CDR3: CASSFGGRADTQYF; DNA: TGTGCCAGCAGTTTTGGCGGGAGGGCAGATACGCAGTATTTT
J: TRBJ2-1; V: TRBV9; D: NA; size: NA; CDR3: CASSVVGTYNEQFF; DNA: TGTGCCAGCAGCGTAGTTGGGACCTACAATGAGCAGTTCTTC
J: TRBJ2-7; V: TRBV15; D: NA; size: few; CDR3: CATSRDLSGAHEQYF; DNA: TGTGCCACCAGCAGAGATCTCTCGGGAGCCCACGAGCAGTACTTC
J: TRBJ2-2; V: TRBV11-2; D: NA; size: once; CDR3: CASSTMLTGELFF; DNA: TGTGCCAGCAGCACCATGCTTACCGGGGAGCTGTTTTTT
J: TRBJ2-6; V: TRBV6-5; D: NA; size: NA; CDR3: CASTSQGRGANVLTF; DNA: TGTGCCAGCACGTCACAGGGGAGGGGGGCCAACGTCCTGACTTTC
J: TRBJ2-3; V: TRBV14; D: NA; size: NA; CDR3: CASRQDGSDTQYF; DNA: TGTGCCAGCAGGCAGGACGGCTCAGATACGCAGTATTTT
J: TRBJ1-5; V: TRBV19; D: TRBD1; size: medium-sized; CDR3: CASSKGTVPNQPQHF; DNA: TGTGCCAGTAGTAAAGGGACAGTTCCCAATCAGCCCCAGCATTTT
J: TRBJ1-5; V: TRBV12-3/TRBV12-4; D: NA; size: few; CDR3: CASMRGGNQPQHF; DNA: TGTGCCAGCATGAGGGGCGGCAATCAGCCCCAGCATTTT
J: TRBJ1-2; V: TRBV29-1; D: TRBD1; size: few; CDR3: CSVSDREDRYGYTF; DNA: TGCAGCGTTTCCGACAGGGAGGACCGCTATGGCTACACCTTC
J: TRBJ1-3; V: TRBV18; D: NA; size: medium-sized; CDR3: CASSPGGADTIYF; DNA: TGTGCCAGCTCACCGGGGGGCGCGGACACCATATATTTT